Listed here are 3 T cell receptor beta chains from one sample, sequenced in a study of metastatic and nonmetastatic thyroid tumors. MiXCR was used by TCRdb to re-call the PCR reads. Among about 22,000 clones listed, 21% were seen once. All patients reached thyroid surgery having received no treatment beforehand. Sample: blood. The origin of the receptors is a male donor with papillary thyroid cancer or a benign thyroid nodule (not recorded which). Some clones in this sample may be carry-over from other donors' samples.

This clone has a count of ten or more. The junction does not match germline at one end; this may be a read error. This chain uses TRBV7-9 with TRBJ1-2; D might be TRBD1 (5 bases). Germline V lookup: CDR1 SEHNR, CDR2 FQNEAQ (reference sequence). This CDR3 comprises 14 residues. The DNA for the CDR3 is TGTGCCAACAGCCCACTCCAGGGATACTATGGCTACACCTTC. Residues: CANSPLQGYYGYTF.

A word on this clone: A much larger clonotype is one base distant, so this may be a read error. V is TRBV9 and J is TRBJ2-5, with D unresolved. V was shortened by 4 bases and J by 1 base, with 11 bases between the two germline ends. This CDR3 has 14 residues. Germline V gene lookup returns CDR1 SGDLS and CDR2 YYNGEE. CDR3 DNA sequence: TGTGCCAGCAGCCCCTGGGCGGTCCAAGAGACCCAGTACTTC. It specifies CASSPWAVQETQYF. The entire variable domain, with the rest obtained from reference TRBV9 and TRBJ2-5, is as follows: DSGVTQTPKHLITATGQRVTLRCSPRSGDLSVYWYQQSLDQGLQFLIQYYNGEERAKGNILERFSAQQFPDLHSELNLSSLELGDSALYFCASSPWAVQETQYFGPGTRLLVL.

This clone was counted many times. J is TRBJ2-3 and V is TRBV28; 10 nucleotides match TRBD2. The length of the CDR3 is 18 residues. Germline V lookup: CDR1 MDHEN, CDR2 SYDVKM. J was trimmed by 3 bases and V by 1 base; bases with no gene match: 10. The DNA for the CDR3 is TGTGCCAGCAGTTTATTAGGAGCGGGAGGGCCCTTGACAGATACGCAGTATTTT. This encodes CASSLLGAGGPLTDTQYF.